In this sample, the clone carrying this TCR beta chain turned up many times. This sample stems from a study of T cells in Graves' hyperthyroidism and ophthalmopathy. The source material, RNA transcripts, was used to amplify TCR beta CDR3 regions. The HTBI primer set served for first-round RT-PCR of the TCR CDR3. Via MiXCR, TCRdb re-called the multiplex PCR reads, giving one row per CDR3 protein. The sample lists about 690,000 distinct CDR3 sequences, 15% to 20% occurring once. CDR1 is MNHNS and CDR2 is SASEGT in the germline V gene. CDR3 length equals 14 residues. Between the trimmed V and J ends, which lost 8 bases and 5 bases, there was a span of 16 bases.

This receptor was taken from a middle-aged man with Graves' hyperthyroidism. Sequencing used blood. The chain uses TRBV6-1 and TRBJ1-5; D is unclear. CDR3 in DNA: TGTGCCAGCGTCCGGACCACCTCGCATCAGCCCCAGCATTTT. Its protein is CASVRTTSHQPQHF.